This T cell receptor beta chain comes out of a study of blood T cell repertoires in COVID-19. Study-level information: Both acute and convalescent COVID-19 samples were obtained from the United States, Italy and Spain. T cells, B-cell-depleted T cells, or PBMCs provided the cDNA or gDNA that served as material.

V dropped 6 bases and J dropped 9 bases, with 18 bases sitting between them. CDR3 length: 14 amino acids. Germline CDR1 and CDR2: MNHEY and SVGAGI. Ages ranged from about 18 to 89 years, with residence in under 25 US areas. Participant reports of clinical history set cohort assignment. The table came from immunoSEQ multiplex PCR; TCRdb's copy has only in-frame clones and leaves some out. The table includes over 200,000 clones, around 89% detected once. This receptor was identified in a man aged 35 to 55 who had recovered from COVID-19. Sequences were obtained from PBMCs or T cells enriched from blood (not recorded which). The V gene is TRBV6-5, the J gene TRBJ1-3, with a possible D match to TRBD1 (5 bases). The CDR3 region has the DNA TGTGCCAGCAGCCTAACGGACAAAACTTTCACCATATATTTT. It encodes CASSLTDKTFTIYF.